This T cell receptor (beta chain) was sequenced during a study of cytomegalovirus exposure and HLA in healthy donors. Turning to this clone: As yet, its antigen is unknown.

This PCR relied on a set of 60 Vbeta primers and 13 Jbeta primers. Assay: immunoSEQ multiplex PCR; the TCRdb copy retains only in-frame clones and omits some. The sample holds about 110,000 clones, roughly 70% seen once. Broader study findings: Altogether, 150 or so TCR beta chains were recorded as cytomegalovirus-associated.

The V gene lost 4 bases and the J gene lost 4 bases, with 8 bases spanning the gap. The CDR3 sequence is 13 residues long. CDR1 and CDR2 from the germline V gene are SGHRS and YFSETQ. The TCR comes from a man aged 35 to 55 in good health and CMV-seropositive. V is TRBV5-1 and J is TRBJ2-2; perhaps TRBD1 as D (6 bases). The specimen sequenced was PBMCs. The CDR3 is CASSPTGTGELFF. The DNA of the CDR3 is TGCGCCAGCAGCCCGACAGGCACCGGGGAGCTGTTTTTT.